Below are 24 T cell receptor beta chains sequenced from a single sample in a study of T cell changes during pregnancy in multiple sclerosis. Here immunoSEQ multiplex PCR was the method, and the copy in TCRdb shows in-frame clones only, minus some. The sample has around 70,000 clones; 90% to 95% are singletons. Sequences were derived from peripheral blood, sampled in the second trimester of pregnancy. These receptors came from a female donor in good health, enrolled as a control in a pregnancy study.

V and J are TRBV7-9 and TRBJ2-4; 7 bases align to TRBD1. Germline CDR1 SEHNR, CDR2 FQNEAQ (reference sequence). This CDR3 has 18 residues. Trimming at V came to 2 bases and at J to 0 bases, leaving 10 bases not matched to a gene. The CDR3, as DNA: TGTGCCAGCAGCTTATATGCCGGGACAGTTATAGCCAAAAACATTCAGTACTTC. Its protein product is CASSLYAGTVIAKNIQYF.

This chain joins TRBV7-9 and TRBJ2-3, with D tentatively TRBD2 (5 bases). The CDR3 spans 16 residues. Germline-derived CDR1 and CDR2 are SEHNR and FQNEAQ (reference sequence). V was pared by 2 bases and J by 4 bases, with 16 bases between. CDR3 bases: TGTGCCAGCAGCTTAATTGACGTAAACGGGGCAGATACGCAGTATTTT. This translates into CASSLIDVNGADTQYF.

The chain joins TRBV7-8 to TRBJ2-5; 7 nucleotides line up with TRBD1. CDR3 length: 13 residues. With 8 bases clipped from V and 5 bases from J, the junction kept 8 bases outside the gene matches. Germline CDR1 SGHVS, CDR2 FQNEAQ. The CDR3 nucleotides are TGTGCCAGCGGCGAGGGGGCCGGGGAGACCCAGTACTTC. This encodes CASGEGAGETQYF.

The chain is built from TRBV9 and TRBJ2-5; the D gene is possibly TRBD1 (5 bases). Trimming cost V 3 bases and J 4 bases, with 10 bases left between them. The CDR3 extends over 13 amino acids. The germline CDR1 and CDR2 sequences are SGDLS and YYNGEE. This CDR3 reads CASSGDQGETQYF. CDR3 nucleotides: TGTGCCAGCAGCGGAGACCAGGGAGAGACCCAGTACTTC.

The chain links TRBV4-3 to TRBJ1-1, with unresolved D. Germline CDR1 LGHNA, CDR2 YSLEER. The V end lost 0 bases, the J end lost 5 bases, and 16 bases lay between the germline ends. The CDR3 contains 16 residues. CDR3 in DNA: TGCGCCAGCAGCCAAGATGGGGAGGCAAGAACGACTGAAGCTTTCTTT. Translated: CASSQDGEARTTEAFF.

This clone was counted many times. The V and J genes are TRBV7-2 and TRBJ2-5; D is possibly TRBD2 (6 bases). With 5 bases removed from V and 5 bases from J, the gap between germline ends came to 18 bases. CDR3 length: 15 residues. Per germline, CDR1 SGHTA and CDR2 FQGNSA. The CDR3 reads CASSPSAYARETQYF. CDR3 nucleotides: TGTGCCAGCAGCCCTAGCGCCTACGCCCGGGAGACCCAGTACTTC.

The rearrangement joins TRBV6-5 to TRBJ2-7, with TRBD2 identical over 8 bases. Germline CDR1 and CDR2: MNHEY and SVGAGI. After removal of 6 bases from V and 2 bases from J, the junction contained 9 bases not matched to a gene. The CDR3 totals 15 residues. The CDR3 here is CASSPGGLGAYEQYF. For the CDR3, the DNA is TGTGCCAGCAGCCCTGGGGGACTAGGGGCCTACGAGCAGTACTTC.

The chain uses TRBV7-3 and TRBJ2-5, with 10 bases identical to TRBD2. V was pared by 6 bases and J by 5 bases, with 6 bases of the junction left unmatched. This CDR3 comprises 14 residues. In germline, CDR1 is SGHTA, CDR2 FQGTGA. The CDR3 sequence is CASSPAGGPETQYF. CDR3 in DNA: TGTGCCAGCAGTCCAGCGGGGGGGCCTGAGACCCAGTACTTC.

The CDR3 loop is CASSSDSRVEQYF. DNA of the CDR3: TGTGCCAGCTCTTCCGACAGCCGTGTCGAGCAGTACTTC. The V gene is TRBV18, the J gene TRBJ2-7; D possibly corresponds to TRBD1 (5 bases). V was cut by 6 bases and J by 6 bases, with 15 bases left in between. The length of the CDR3 is 13 residues. Per germline, CDR1 KGHSH and CDR2 LQKENI.

V is TRBV11-2 and J is TRBJ2-1; D gene ambiguous. This CDR3 contains 14 residues. CDR1 and CDR2 (germline): SGHAT, FQNNGV. V dropped 6 bases and J dropped 7 bases, with 16 bases sitting between them. For the CDR3, the DNA is TGTGCCAGCAGGCGCGTGGTGTCGGGTAATGAGCAGTTCTTC. This codes for CASRRVVSGNEQFF.

This clone has just one count. The chain uses TRBV4-3 and TRBJ2-7; 10 positions match TRBD2. Germline CDR1 is LGHNA and CDR2 is YSLEER. The CDR3 consists of 15 residues. Trimming cost V 1 base and J 7 bases; bases outside gene matches: 7. CDR3 sequence: CASSQGGSGGREQYF. The CDR3, as DNA: TGCGCCAGCAGCCAAGGGGGTAGCGGGGGGAGAGAGCAGTACTTC.

The rearrangement uses TRBV5-6 and TRBJ2-7, with a weak D call TRBD1 (5 bases). Germline V CDR1 and CDR2: SGHDT, YYEEEE. The CDR3 spans 13 residues. V was clipped by 2 bases and J by 6 bases, with 12 bases between them. The CDR3 DNA is TGTGCCAGCAGCTTAAGCAGGGTCGGCGAGCAGTACTTC. It encodes CASSLSRVGEQYF.

The gene calls are TRBV28 and TRBJ2-1; D perhaps matches TRBD2 (6 bases). Trimming shortened V by 2 bases and J by 10 bases, and 21 bases separated the two germline ends. This CDR3 is 16 amino acids long. Germline-derived CDR1 and CDR2 are MDHEN and SYDVKM. This chain's CDR3 is CASSLKGLPGDWEQFF. The CDR3 DNA is TGTGCCAGCAGTTTAAAGGGTCTTCCGGGGGATTGGGAGCAGTTCTTC.

This rearrangement joins TRBV2 to TRBJ1-5; D is unresolved. The germline V gene has CDR1 SNHLY and CDR2 FYNNEI. This CDR3 region has 14 residues. With 7 bases removed from V and 6 bases from J, the gap between germline ends came to 16 bases. The CDR3 protein is CASNENPSSQPQHF. For the CDR3, the DNA is TGTGCCAGCAACGAGAACCCTTCATCTCAGCCCCAGCATTTT.

This chain uses TRBV5-1 with TRBJ1-1; 7 bases agree with TRBD1. The CDR3 runs 15 residues. CDR1 is SGHRS, CDR2 YFSETQ, per germline. Trimming at V came to 0 bases and at J to 5 bases, leaving 7 bases not matched to a gene. The CDR3 region is CASSLAQGRRTEAFF. CDR3 nucleotides: TGCGCCAGCAGCTTGGCACAGGGGAGGAGGACTGAAGCTTTCTTT.

This clone was detected once. The chain uses TRBV7-2 and TRBJ1-4; D unresolved. The CDR3 totals 15 residues. Trimming removed 1 base from V and 0 bases from J, with 6 bases in between. The V gene's germline CDR1 is SGHTA and CDR2 FQGNSA. The CDR3 sequence: CASSLGRATNEKLFF. CDR3 DNA: TGTGCCAGCAGCTTAGGGAGAGCAACTAATGAAAAACTGTTTTTT. The full variable domain, with the rest looked up from reference TRBV7-2 and TRBJ1-4, is GAGVSQSPSNKVTEKGKDVELRCDPISGHTALYWYRQSLGQGLEFLIYFQGNSAPDKSGLPSDRFSAERTGGSVSTLTIQRTQQEDSAVYLCASSLGRATNEKLFFGSGTQLSVL.

Note on this clone: One end of the junction does not line up with germline, which may come from a read error. The V gene is TRBV7-7, the J gene TRBJ2-5, with 7 bases fitting TRBD1. Germline V CDR1 and CDR2: SSHAT, FNYEAQ (reference sequence). This CDR3 contains 16 residues. The CDR3 DNA sequence: TGTGCTAGCAGCGATGAACCCCGGGACAGAAAAGAGACCCAGTACTTC. This sequence encodes CASSDEPRDRKETQYF.

The rearrangement uses TRBV2 and TRBJ1-3, with a tentative D call TRBD1 (5 bases). Germline-derived CDR1 and CDR2 are SNHLY and FYNNEI. Trimming stripped 8 bases from V and 3 bases from J, with 14 bases between. The CDR3 runs 14 residues. CDR3 bases: TGTGCCAGCGGAAAGGGACTGTTTGGAAACACCATATATTTT. Translation gives CASGKGLFGNTIYF.

The chain is built from TRBV6-6 and TRBJ2-7; D is possibly TRBD1 (5 bases). Germline V lookup: CDR1 MNHNY, CDR2 SVGAGI (reference sequence). The V end was cut by 9 bases, the J end by 2 bases, with 14 bases between. This CDR3 is built from 13 residues. The CDR3: CASSFQGTYEQYF. The CDR3 nucleotides read TGTGCCAGTTCTTTCCAGGGTACCTACGAGCAGTACTTC.

The chain joins TRBV9 to TRBJ2-7; D may be TRBD2 (7 bases). The length of the CDR3 is 15 residues. Trimming pared 0 bases from V and 0 bases from J, leaving 10 bases between. The germline gives CDR1 SGDLS, CDR2 YYNGEE. The CDR3 sequence: CASSVGGGDSYEQYF. CDR3 nucleotide sequence: TGTGCCAGCAGCGTAGGAGGGGGGGACTCCTACGAGCAGTACTTC.

V usage is TRBV5-4 and J usage is TRBJ2-3; 8 bases are shared with TRBD1. The CDR3 sequence is 13 residues long. Germline trimming cut 2 bases from V and 7 bases from J; bases unmatched to any gene: 3. Germline V gene data show CDR1 as SGHNT and CDR2 as YYREEE (reference sequence). CDR3: CASSLQGENTQYF. The CDR3 nucleotides are TGTGCCAGCAGCTTACAGGGGGAAAATACGCAGTATTTT. Variable domain in full (rest from reference TRBV5-4 and TRBJ2-3): ETGVTQSPTHLIKTRGQQVTLRCSSQSGHNTVSWYQQALGQGPQFIFQYYREEENGRGNFPPRFSGLQFPNYSSELNVNALELDDSALYLCASSLQGENTQYFGPGTRLTVL.

The CDR3 sequence is CASSLVSGGNNEQFF. CDR3 coding DNA: TGTGCCAGCAGCTTAGTCAGCGGGGGTAACAATGAGCAGTTCTTC. This rearrangement joins TRBV7-9 to TRBJ2-1; 8 nucleotides align to TRBD2. The CDR3 runs 15 residues. Germline assignment: CDR1 SEHNR and CDR2 FQNEAQ (reference sequence). J lost 5 bases, V lost 1 base, and 4 bases had no gene match.

This chain joins TRBV28 and TRBJ2-6; D remains unclear. V was shortened by 4 bases and J by 0 bases, with 7 bases between the two germline ends. The CDR3 has 15 amino acids. The germline V gene encodes CDR1 MDHEN and CDR2 SYDVKM. The CDR3 nucleotides are TGTGCCAGCAGTTACGGCGGCTCTGGGGCCAACGTCCTGACTTTC. Protein product: CASSYGGSGANVLTF.

In this sample, this clone turned up a few times. V and J are TRBV19 and TRBJ2-5, with D hard to call. The V end was cut by 2 bases, the J end by 5 bases, with 3 bases between. Germline V gene data show CDR1 as LNHDA and CDR2 as SQIVND (reference sequence). The CDR3 covers 11 residues. CDR3 residues: CASSIRETQYF. DNA for the CDR3: TGTGCCAGTAGTATACGGGAGACCCAGTACTTC.